Listed below are T cell receptor beta chains from one sample, sequenced in a study of blood T cell repertoires in COVID-19. Data came from immunoSEQ multiplex PCR; TCRdb stores just in-frame clones and leaves some out. This sample yields 100,000 to 150,000 clones, of which roughly 72% are seen a single time; less than 6.5% belongs to the top ten. Sequenced: peripheral blood. The source is a man in his fifties or sixties with acute or convalescent COVID-19. The CDR3 runs from the conserved cysteine through the conserved F or W. A D gene is named only where the DNA matches it firmly. Clone size is stated in some rows and not others, as once, few, many or a class when expanded.

CDR3 DNA: TGTGCCAGCAGCAACCGGGACAGGGGGAACAATGAGCAGTTCTTC; CDR3 protein: CASSNRDRGNNEQFF; V gene: TRBV7-9; D gene: TRBD1; J gene: TRBJ2-1; clone size: -
CDR3 DNA: TGTGCCAGCAGCTTGGGCGGCGGGGGCCAAGATACGCAGTATTTT; CDR3 protein: CASSLGGGGQDTQYF; V gene: TRBV5-6; D gene: -; J gene: TRBJ2-3; clone size: -
CDR3 DNA: TGTGCCACCAGTGATTCCAGGGGCAGCTATGGCTACACCTTC; CDR3 protein: CATSDSRGSYGYTF; V gene: TRBV24-1; D gene: -; J gene: TRBJ1-2; clone size: -
CDR3 DNA: TGTGCCAGCAGGGCGACGGGTTATAGCAATCAGCCCCAGCATTTT; CDR3 protein: CASRATGYSNQPQHF; V gene: TRBV2; D gene: -; J gene: TRBJ1-5; clone size: -
CDR3 DNA: TGTGCCAGCAGCTTAGCCCGGGACAGCGTCTACAATGAGCAGTTCTTC; CDR3 protein: CASSLARDSVYNEQFF; V gene: TRBV11-3; D gene: TRBD1; J gene: TRBJ2-1; clone size: -
CDR3 DNA: TGTGCCAGCAGCTCACCCGGGAGCGGGACGCTCTCTGGGGCCAACGTCCTGACTTTC; CDR3 protein: CASSSPGSGTLSGANVLTF; V gene: TRBV7-9; D gene: TRBD2; J gene: TRBJ2-6; clone size: -
CDR3 DNA: TGTGCCAGCAGTGAAGAGCCTAACTATGGCTACACCTTC; CDR3 protein: CASSEEPNYGYTF; V gene: TRBV6-1; D gene: -; J gene: TRBJ1-2; clone size: -
CDR3 DNA: TGTGCCAGCAGTGAAACAGGGACAGGGCCGGGAGTAGGGACTTTCTTT; CDR3 protein: CASSETGTGPGVGTFF; V gene: TRBV6-1; D gene: TRBD1; J gene: TRBJ1-1; clone size: few
CDR3 DNA: TGTGCCAGCAGTAGGGGGGGATCTTCCTACGAGCAGTACTTC; CDR3 protein: CASSRGGSSYEQYF; V gene: TRBV28; D gene: -; J gene: TRBJ2-7; clone size: few
CDR3 DNA: TGTGCCAGCAGCCAAGATCGGCAGGGCTTCCGGCCTAACTATGGCTACACCTTC; CDR3 protein: CASSQDRQGFRPNYGYTF; V gene: TRBV14; D gene: -; J gene: TRBJ1-2; clone size: -
CDR3 DNA: TGTGCCACCAGCCCTAATCGGGGGGGCTATGGCTACACCTTC; CDR3 protein: CATSPNRGGYGYTF; V gene: TRBV15; D gene: -; J gene: TRBJ1-2; clone size: -
CDR3 DNA: TGTGCCAGCAGCAAGGGGGGACAGGGATGTCAAGAGACCCAGTACTTC; CDR3 protein: CASSKGGQGCQETQYF; V gene: TRBV21-1; D gene: -; J gene: TRBJ2-5; clone size: -
CDR3 DNA: TGCGCCAGCAGGACAGGGTACTTAGACGAGCAGTACTTC; CDR3 protein: CASRTGYLDEQYF; V gene: TRBV10-2; D gene: TRBD1; J gene: TRBJ2-7; clone size: -
CDR3 DNA: TGTGCCAGCAGAACTTTGACCGGGGAGCTGTTTTTT; CDR3 protein: CASRTLTGELFF; V gene: TRBV6-5; D gene: -; J gene: TRBJ2-2; clone size: -
CDR3 DNA: TGTGCCAGCAGCTTAAACATCCCGGATACGCAGTATTTT; CDR3 protein: CASSLNIPDTQYF; V gene: TRBV7-3; D gene: -; J gene: TRBJ2-3; clone size: -
CDR3 DNA: TGTGCCAGTGGAGACAGGAGAAACACTGAAGCTTTCTTT; CDR3 protein: CASGDRRNTEAFF; V gene: TRBV19; D gene: -; J gene: TRBJ1-1; clone size: -
CDR3 DNA: TGTGCCAGTAGTGGGGGGATAAGTGGGACCGGGGAGCTGTTTTTT; CDR3 protein: CASSGGISGTGELFF; V gene: TRBV19; D gene: -; J gene: TRBJ2-2; clone size: -
CDR3 DNA: TGTGCCAGCAGTTCACAGGCGATCTCCTACGAGCAGTACTTC; CDR3 protein: CASSSQAISYEQYF; V gene: TRBV27; D gene: -; J gene: TRBJ2-7; clone size: -
CDR3 DNA: TGTGCCAGTAGTATAGGGGGCGGGAGGGCGGATACGCAGTATTTT; CDR3 protein: CASSIGGGRADTQYF; V gene: TRBV19; D gene: TRBD2; J gene: TRBJ2-3; clone size: -
CDR3 DNA: TGCGCCAGCAGCGATGGAGACTCTGGAAACACCATATATTTT; CDR3 protein: CASSDGDSGNTIYF; V gene: TRBV5-1; D gene: -; J gene: TRBJ1-3; clone size: -
CDR3 DNA: TGCGCCAGCAGCTTGTTACCGGGGGTAGCCAAAAACATTCAGTACTTC; CDR3 protein: CASSLLPGVAKNIQYF; V gene: TRBV5-1; D gene: -; J gene: TRBJ2-4; clone size: -
CDR3 DNA: TGTGCCAGTACGGGACAGCACTATGGCTACACCTTC; CDR3 protein: CASTGQHYGYTF; V gene: TRBV19; D gene: TRBD1; J gene: TRBJ1-2; clone size: -
CDR3 DNA: TGTGCCAGCAGCCCGCCGGGACAGGGAAACACTGAAGCTTTCTTT; CDR3 protein: CASSPPGQGNTEAFF; V gene: TRBV7-9; D gene: TRBD1; J gene: TRBJ1-1; clone size: once
CDR3 DNA: TGCGCCAGCAGCCTAGCGGAACTTACCACCGGGGAGCTGTTTTTT; CDR3 protein: CASSLAELTTGELFF; V gene: TRBV5-1; D gene: TRBD2; J gene: TRBJ2-2; clone size: -
CDR3 DNA: TGTGCCAGCAGCTTAGAATACTCAGGGTCAGAATCACCCCTCCACTTT; CDR3 protein: CASSLEYSGSESPLHF; V gene: TRBV11-3; D gene: -; J gene: TRBJ1-6; clone size: few
CDR3 DNA: TGTGCCAGCAGCTCGCCAGGGGGGAACGAGCAGTACTTC; CDR3 protein: CASSSPGGNEQYF; V gene: TRBV5-6; D gene: -; J gene: TRBJ2-7; clone size: few
CDR3 DNA: TGTGCCAGCGCCCGGGACAGGGGCACCGGGGAGCTGTTTTTT; CDR3 protein: CASARDRGTGELFF; V gene: TRBV2; D gene: TRBD1; J gene: TRBJ2-2; clone size: -
CDR3 DNA: TGTGCCAGCAGCTTTCAGGGAATTAACTATGGCTACACCTTC; CDR3 protein: CASSFQGINYGYTF; V gene: TRBV5-6; D gene: -; J gene: TRBJ1-2; clone size: -
CDR3 DNA: TGCGCCAGCAGTCGCCGACTAGCGGGGGACACAGATACGCAGTATTTT; CDR3 protein: CASSRRLAGDTDTQYF; V gene: TRBV23-1; D gene: TRBD2; J gene: TRBJ2-3; clone size: -
CDR3 DNA: TGCGCCAGCAGCCGGACTAGCGGGGTAGCCAAAAACATTCAGTACTTC; CDR3 protein: CASSRTSGVAKNIQYF; V gene: TRBV5-1; D gene: TRBD2; J gene: TRBJ2-4; clone size: -
CDR3 DNA: TGTGCCAGCAGCTCGGGACAGGGTTTTTCCTACGAGCAGTACTTC; CDR3 protein: CASSSGQGFSYEQYF; V gene: TRBV9; D gene: TRBD1; J gene: TRBJ2-7; clone size: once
CDR3 DNA: TGCGCCAGCAGCCAGGACAGAAACTATGGCTACACCTTC; CDR3 protein: CASSQDRNYGYTF; V gene: TRBV10-1; D gene: -; J gene: TRBJ1-2; clone size: -
CDR3 DNA: TGTGCCATCAGCCGACAGGGAAATAACTATGGCTACACCTTC; CDR3 protein: CAISRQGNNYGYTF; V gene: TRBV10-3; D gene: TRBD1; J gene: TRBJ1-2; clone size: -
CDR3 DNA: TGTGCCAGCAGTGGGACCGGGACAACTAACACCTTC; CDR3 protein: CASSGTGTTNTF; V gene: TRBV2; D gene: -; J gene: TRBJ1-2; clone size: -
CDR3 DNA: TGTGCCAGCAGCTTCTACGACTCCTACGAGCAGTACTTC; CDR3 protein: CASSFYDSYEQYF; V gene: TRBV11-1; D gene: -; J gene: TRBJ2-7; clone size: -
CDR3 DNA: TGTGCCAGTTCTAAGGGGGCCGAGACAGGGAACACTGAAGCTTTCTTT; CDR3 protein: CASSKGAETGNTEAFF; V gene: TRBV19; D gene: TRBD1; J gene: TRBJ1-1; clone size: -
CDR3 DNA: TGCAGCGTTCCTTTTTACAGGGACCGTAGTGGCTACACCTTC; CDR3 protein: CSVPFYRDRSGYTF; V gene: TRBV29-1; D gene: -; J gene: TRBJ1-2; clone size: -
CDR3 DNA: TGTGCCAGCAGAGACTTAGGACAGGGCAACACTGAAGCTTTCTTT; CDR3 protein: CASRDLGQGNTEAFF; V gene: TRBV6-5; D gene: TRBD1; J gene: TRBJ1-1; clone size: -
CDR3 DNA: TGTGCCAGCAGCCAAGATTCGGCGAGGACAGGGTCGGCAGATACGCAGTATTTT; CDR3 protein: CASSQDSARTGSADTQYF; V gene: TRBV4-2; D gene: TRBD1; J gene: TRBJ2-3; clone size: -
CDR3 DNA: TGTGCCAGCACCCGACTGGTAGCGGGAGATACGCAGTATTTT; CDR3 protein: CASTRLVAGDTQYF; V gene: TRBV9; D gene: TRBD2; J gene: TRBJ2-3; clone size: -
CDR3 DNA: TGTGCCAGCAGTGGGGGGGACGGCAATCAGCCCCAGCATTTT; CDR3 protein: CASSGGDGNQPQHF; V gene: TRBV9; D gene: -; J gene: TRBJ1-5; clone size: few
CDR3 DNA: TGTGCCAGCAGCTACGACAGGGGAGCTAACTATGGCTACACCTTC; CDR3 protein: CASSYDRGANYGYTF; V gene: TRBV5-4; D gene: TRBD1; J gene: TRBJ1-2; clone size: -
CDR3 DNA: TGTGCCACCAGTGATTTGATCTTCCGCGACAGGGGACAAGAGACCCAGTACTTC; CDR3 protein: CATSDLIFRDRGQETQYF; V gene: TRBV24-1; D gene: TRBD1; J gene: TRBJ2-5; clone size: once
CDR3 DNA: TGTGCCAGCAGCTGGAGGGGACCCAATGAAAAACTGTTTTTT; CDR3 protein: CASSWRGPNEKLFF; V gene: TRBV5-6; D gene: -; J gene: TRBJ1-4; clone size: -
CDR3 DNA: TGTGCCAGCAGCCGTAGGAACACTGAAGCTTTCTTT; CDR3 protein: CASSRRNTEAFF; V gene: TRBV5-6; D gene: -; J gene: TRBJ1-1; clone size: once
CDR3 DNA: TGTGCCAGCAGCCCAGACAGGGGCAGACGGAACACTGAAGCTTTCTTT; CDR3 protein: CASSPDRGRRNTEAFF; V gene: TRBV7-9; D gene: TRBD1; J gene: TRBJ1-1; clone size: -
CDR3 DNA: TGTGCCAGCAGGAAGACAGGGGGTGACACTGAAGCTTTCTTT; CDR3 protein: CASRKTGGDTEAFF; V gene: TRBV7-4; D gene: TRBD1; J gene: TRBJ1-1; clone size: once
CDR3 DNA: TGTGCCACCGGGACAGGACGTGTCTCTGGGGCCAACGTCCTGACTTTC; CDR3 protein: CATGTGRVSGANVLTF; V gene: TRBV19; D gene: TRBD1; J gene: TRBJ2-6; clone size: -
CDR3 DNA: TGTGCCAGCAGCCCAATCGGACAGGTGAACACTGAAGCTTTCTTT; CDR3 protein: CASSPIGQVNTEAFF; V gene: TRBV7-2; D gene: TRBD1; J gene: TRBJ1-1; clone size: -